This T cell receptor beta chain was captured by sequencing in a study of T cells in Graves' hyperthyroidism and ophthalmopathy. The study's findings and limits: Most thyroid clonotypes expanded above 0.001 appeared in blood too.

This clonotype occurred a few times. Its antigen is undetermined. Germline V gene lookup returns CDR1 MDHEN and CDR2 SYDVKM. Trimming shortened V by 2 bases and J by 7 bases, and 8 bases separated the two germline ends. CDR3 length: 12 amino acids. Fresh 10 ml peripheral blood yielded PBMCs. TCR beta CDR3 regions were amplified from RNA transcripts. HTBI primers were employed in a first-round RT-PCR of the TCR CDR3. TCRdb re-called the multiplex PCR reads through MiXCR, storing one row per CDR3 protein. This repertoire shows 600,000 to 750,000 distinct CDR3 sequences, roughly 17% found once; its top ten account for roughly 15%.

The V call is TRBV28, the J call TRBJ1-1, with unresolved D. The receptor was isolated from a man aged 45-60 years with Graves' hyperthyroidism. The sample taken for sequencing was blood. The DNA of the CDR3 is TGTGCCAGCAGTTTAAGCACCATTGAAGCTTTCTTT. It encodes CASSLSTIEAFF.